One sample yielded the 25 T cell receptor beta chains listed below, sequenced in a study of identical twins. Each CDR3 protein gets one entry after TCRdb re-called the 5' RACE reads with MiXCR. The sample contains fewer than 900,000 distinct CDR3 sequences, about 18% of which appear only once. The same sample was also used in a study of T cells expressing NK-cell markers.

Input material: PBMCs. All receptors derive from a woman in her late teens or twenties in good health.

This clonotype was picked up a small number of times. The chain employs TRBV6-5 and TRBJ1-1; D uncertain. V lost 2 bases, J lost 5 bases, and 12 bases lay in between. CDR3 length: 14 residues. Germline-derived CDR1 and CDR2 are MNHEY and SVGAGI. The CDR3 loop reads CASSYAGLGTEAFF. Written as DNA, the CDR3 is TGTGCCAGCAGTTACGCGGGTTTGGGAACTGAAGCTTTCTTT.

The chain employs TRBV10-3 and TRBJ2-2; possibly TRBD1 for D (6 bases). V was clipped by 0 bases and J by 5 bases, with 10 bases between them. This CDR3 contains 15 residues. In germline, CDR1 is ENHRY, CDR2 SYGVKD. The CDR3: CAISESDRRTGELFF. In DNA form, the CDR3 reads TGTGCCATCAGTGAGTCCGACAGGAGGACCGGGGAGCTGTTTTTT.

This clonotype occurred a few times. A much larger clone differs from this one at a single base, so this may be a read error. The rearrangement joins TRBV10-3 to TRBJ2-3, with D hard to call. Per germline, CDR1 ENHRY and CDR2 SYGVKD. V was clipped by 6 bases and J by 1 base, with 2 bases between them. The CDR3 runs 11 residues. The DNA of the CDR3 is TGTGCCATCAGCCGCACAGATACGCAGTATTTT. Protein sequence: CAISRTDTQYF.

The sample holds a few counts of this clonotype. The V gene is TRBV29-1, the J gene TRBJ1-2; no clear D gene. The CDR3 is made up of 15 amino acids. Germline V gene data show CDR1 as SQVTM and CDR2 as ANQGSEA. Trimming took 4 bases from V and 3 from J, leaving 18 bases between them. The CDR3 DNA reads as TGCAGCGTTGGAAGGGATTCTTCCCCTTACTATGGCTACACCTTC. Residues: CSVGRDSSPYYGYTF. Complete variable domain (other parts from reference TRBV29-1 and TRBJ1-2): SAVISQKPSRDICQRGTSLTIQCQVDSQVTMMFWYRQQPGQSLTLIATANQGSEATYESGFVIDKFPISRPNLTFSTLTVSNMSPEDSSIYLCSVGRDSSPYYGYTFGSGTRLTVV.

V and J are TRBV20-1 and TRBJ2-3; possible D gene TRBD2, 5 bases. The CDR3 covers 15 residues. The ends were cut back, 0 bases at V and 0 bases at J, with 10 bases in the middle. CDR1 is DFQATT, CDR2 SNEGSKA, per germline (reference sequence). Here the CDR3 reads CSARDPRTSTDTQYF. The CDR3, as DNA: TGCAGTGCTAGAGATCCCAGGACTAGCACAGATACGCAGTATTTT.

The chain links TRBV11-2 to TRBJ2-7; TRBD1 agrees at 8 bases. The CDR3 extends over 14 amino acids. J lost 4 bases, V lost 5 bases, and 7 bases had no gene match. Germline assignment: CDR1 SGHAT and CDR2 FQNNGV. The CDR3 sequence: CASSNNRGSYEQYF. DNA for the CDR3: TGTGCCAGCAGCAACAACAGGGGGTCATACGAGCAGTACTTC.

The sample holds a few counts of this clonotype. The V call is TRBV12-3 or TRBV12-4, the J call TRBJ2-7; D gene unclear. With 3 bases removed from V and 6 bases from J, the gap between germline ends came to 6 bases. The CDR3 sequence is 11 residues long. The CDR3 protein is CASSFFSEQYF. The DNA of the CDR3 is TGTGCCAGCAGTTTTTTTTCCGAGCAGTACTTC.

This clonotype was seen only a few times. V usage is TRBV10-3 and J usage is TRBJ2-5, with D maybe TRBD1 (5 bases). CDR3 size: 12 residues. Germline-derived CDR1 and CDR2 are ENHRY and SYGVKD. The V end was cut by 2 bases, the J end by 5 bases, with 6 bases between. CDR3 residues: CAISEKGETQYF. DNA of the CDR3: TGTGCCATCAGTGAGAAGGGGGAGACCCAGTACTTC.

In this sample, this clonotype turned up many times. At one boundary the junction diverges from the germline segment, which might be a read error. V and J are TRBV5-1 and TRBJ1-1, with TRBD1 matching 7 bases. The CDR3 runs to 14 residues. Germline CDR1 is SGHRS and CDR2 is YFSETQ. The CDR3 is CASSLRQGNTEAFF. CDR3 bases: TGTGCCAGCAGTTTAAGACAGGGGAACACTGAAGCTTTCTTT. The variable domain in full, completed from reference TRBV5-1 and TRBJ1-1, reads KAGVTQTPRYLIKTRGQQVTLSCSPISGHRSVSWYQQTPGQGLQFLFEYFSETQRNKGNFPGRFSGRQFSNSRSEMNVSTLELGDSALYLCASSLRQGNTEAFFGQGTRLTVV.

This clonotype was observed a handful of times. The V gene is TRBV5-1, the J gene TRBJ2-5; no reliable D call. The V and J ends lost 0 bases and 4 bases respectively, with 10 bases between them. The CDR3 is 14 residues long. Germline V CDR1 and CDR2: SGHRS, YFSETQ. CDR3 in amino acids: CASSLEAGPETQYF. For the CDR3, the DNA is TGCGCCAGCAGCTTGGAGGCAGGACCAGAGACCCAGTACTTC.

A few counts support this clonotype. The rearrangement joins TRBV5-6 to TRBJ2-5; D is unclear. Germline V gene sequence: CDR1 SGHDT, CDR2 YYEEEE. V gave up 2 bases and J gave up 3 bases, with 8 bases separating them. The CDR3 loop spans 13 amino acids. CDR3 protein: CASSFSPKETQYF. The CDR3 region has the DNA TGTGCCAGCAGCTTTTCCCCGAAAGAGACCCAGTACTTC.

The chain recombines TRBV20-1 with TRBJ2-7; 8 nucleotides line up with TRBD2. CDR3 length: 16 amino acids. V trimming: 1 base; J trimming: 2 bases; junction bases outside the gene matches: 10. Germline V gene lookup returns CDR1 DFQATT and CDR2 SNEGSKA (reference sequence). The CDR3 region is CSARGDGGGHPYEQYF. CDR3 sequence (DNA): TGCAGTGCTAGAGGGGACGGGGGGGGCCACCCCTACGAGCAGTACTTC.

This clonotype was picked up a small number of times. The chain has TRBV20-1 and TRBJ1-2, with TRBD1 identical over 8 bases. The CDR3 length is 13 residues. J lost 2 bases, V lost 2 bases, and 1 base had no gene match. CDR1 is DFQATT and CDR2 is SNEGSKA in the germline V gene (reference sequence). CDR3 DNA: TGCAGTGCTAGATGGGACAGGAACTATGGCTACACCTTC. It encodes CSARWDRNYGYTF.

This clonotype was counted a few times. The CDR3 DNA sequence: TGCGCCAGCAGCTTGGACACGGACTACGAGCAGTACTTC. It translates to CASSLDTDYEQYF. The rearrangement links TRBV5-1 to TRBJ2-7; D remains unclear. The V gene lost 0 bases and the J gene lost 3 bases, with 7 bases spanning the gap. Germline V CDR1 and CDR2: SGHRS, YFSETQ. CDR3 length: 13 residues.

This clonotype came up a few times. The CDR3 nucleotides read TGTGCCACCACCCCGGCGGCGAACACCGGGGAGCTGTTTTTT. Its translation: CATTPAANTGELFF. The V gene is TRBV10-3, the J gene TRBJ2-2, with D unresolved. Germline CDR1 reads ENHRY; CDR2 reads SYGVKD. The CDR3 has 14 amino acids. Trimming took off 10 bases at V and 0 bases at J, with 12 bases between the two ends.

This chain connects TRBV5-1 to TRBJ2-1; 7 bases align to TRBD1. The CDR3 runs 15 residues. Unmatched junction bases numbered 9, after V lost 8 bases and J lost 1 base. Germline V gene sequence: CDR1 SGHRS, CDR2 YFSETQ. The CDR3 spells CASGDSLSSYNEQFF. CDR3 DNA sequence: TGCGCCAGTGGGGACAGCCTCAGTTCCTACAATGAGCAGTTCTTC.

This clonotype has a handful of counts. The CDR3 DNA sequence: TGTGCCAGCAGCGTAGAGGCTGTTAATGAGCAGTTCTTC. This sequence encodes CASSVEAVNEQFF. This chain connects TRBV9 to TRBJ2-1; D not resolved. V lost 0 bases and J lost 7, with 8 bases in between. The CDR3 totals 13 residues. Germline lookup yields CDR1 SGDLS and CDR2 YYNGEE.

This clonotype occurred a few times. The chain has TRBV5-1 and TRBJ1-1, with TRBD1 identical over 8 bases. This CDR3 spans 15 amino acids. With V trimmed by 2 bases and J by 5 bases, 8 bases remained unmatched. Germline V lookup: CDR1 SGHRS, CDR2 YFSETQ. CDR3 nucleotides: TGCGCCAGCAGCTTCTCTCAGGGGGCAGGGACTGAAGCTTTCTTT. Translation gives CASSFSQGAGTEAFF.

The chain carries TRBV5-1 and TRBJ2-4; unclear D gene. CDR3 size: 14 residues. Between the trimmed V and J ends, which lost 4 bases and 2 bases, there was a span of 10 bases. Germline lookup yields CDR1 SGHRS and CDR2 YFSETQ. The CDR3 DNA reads TGCGCCAGCAGCCCCACCCTAACCAAAAACATTCAGTACTTC. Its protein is CASSPTLTKNIQYF.

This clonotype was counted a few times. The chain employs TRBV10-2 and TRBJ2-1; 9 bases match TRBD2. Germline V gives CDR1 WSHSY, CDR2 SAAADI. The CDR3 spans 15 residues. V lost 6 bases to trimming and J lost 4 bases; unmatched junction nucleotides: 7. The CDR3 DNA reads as TGCGCCAGCAGCGCCGGGACTAGCATTTACAATGAGCAGTTCTTC. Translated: CASSAGTSIYNEQFF.

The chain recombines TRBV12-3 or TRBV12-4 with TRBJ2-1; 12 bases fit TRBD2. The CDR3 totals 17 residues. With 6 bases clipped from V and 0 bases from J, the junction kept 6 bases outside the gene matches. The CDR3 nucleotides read TGTGCCAGCAGCCAACTAGCGGGGGGCCGCTCCTACAATGAGCAGTTCTTC. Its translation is CASSQLAGGRSYNEQFF.

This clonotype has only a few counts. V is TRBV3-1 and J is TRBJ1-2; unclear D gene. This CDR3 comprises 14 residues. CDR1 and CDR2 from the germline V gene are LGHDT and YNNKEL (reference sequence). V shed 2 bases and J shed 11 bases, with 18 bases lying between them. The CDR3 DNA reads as TGTGCCAGCAGCCAATCGGAGGGCCAAGCTCTTTACACCTTC. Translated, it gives CASSQSEGQALYTF.

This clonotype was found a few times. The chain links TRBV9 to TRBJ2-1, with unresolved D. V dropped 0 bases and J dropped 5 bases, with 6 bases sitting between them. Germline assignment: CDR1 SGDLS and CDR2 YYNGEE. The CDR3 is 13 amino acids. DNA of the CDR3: TGTGCCAGCAGCGTAGGACGCCACAATGAGCAGTTCTTC. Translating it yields CASSVGRHNEQFF.

The chain's CDR3 is CASSLDVGLSYEQYF. CDR3 DNA sequence: TGTGCCAGCAGCTTGGACGTAGGGCTGTCCTACGAGCAGTACTTC. The chain carries TRBV11-2 and TRBJ2-7; no firm D call. The CDR3 totals 15 residues. With 3 bases removed from V and 1 base from J, the gap between germline ends came to 13 bases. CDR1 is SGHAT, CDR2 FQNNGV, per germline.

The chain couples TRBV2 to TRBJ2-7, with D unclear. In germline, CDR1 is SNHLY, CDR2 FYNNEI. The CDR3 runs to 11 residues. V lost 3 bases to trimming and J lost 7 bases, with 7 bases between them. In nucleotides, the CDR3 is TGTGCCAGCAGTGATACGGGTGAGCAGTACTTC. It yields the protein CASSDTGEQYF.